This is a list of T cell receptor beta chains from one sample in a study of CD8+CD57+ T cells in acquired aplastic anemia. TCRdb itself ran the reads through MiXCR, one entry per CDR3 protein. The sample lists just over 400,000 distinct CDR3 sequences; 55% to 75% were seen once. The sequenced material came from sorted CD4+, CD8+, or CD8+CD57+ T cells (not recorded which) from PBMCs. All receptors derive from a human donor in good health, serving as a control. The CDR3 runs from the conserved cysteine through the conserved F or W. Each record gives: CDR3 length, J gene, V gene, CDR3 protein.

len: 17; j_gene: TRBJ1-1; v_gene: TRBV13; CDR3aa: CASSGARGVTVNTEAFF
len: 16; j_gene: TRBJ2-3; v_gene: TRBV7-2; CDR3aa: CASSLGLVGPSPLQYF
len: 15; j_gene: TRBJ2-1; v_gene: TRBV20-1; CDR3aa: CSARDLGGEDNEQFF
len: 16; j_gene: TRBJ2-1; v_gene: TRBV7-3; CDR3aa: CASSLSSGGAGNEQFF
len: 13; j_gene: TRBJ1-6; v_gene: TRBV2; CDR3aa: CASSPGAQSPLHF
len: 21; j_gene: TRBJ1-5; v_gene: TRBV19; CDR3aa: CASSIGGSGAKEELSNQPQHF
len: 15; j_gene: TRBJ1-4; v_gene: TRBV19; CDR3aa: CASSISRAGSEKLFF
len: 16; j_gene: TRBJ2-3; v_gene: TRBV7-3; CDR3aa: CASSSPGGLLTDTQYF
len: 15; j_gene: TRBJ2-1; v_gene: TRBV5-4; CDR3aa: CASSLGFAGSSEQFF
len: 15; j_gene: TRBJ1-1; v_gene: TRBV12-3/TRBV12-4; CDR3aa: CASSSWDRGNTEAFF
len: 11; j_gene: TRBJ2-7; v_gene: TRBV5-1; CDR3aa: CASGGGYEEYF
len: 15; j_gene: TRBJ1-6; v_gene: TRBV7-2; CDR3aa: CASSPSGLYNSPLHF
len: 13; j_gene: TRBJ2-5; v_gene: TRBV11-2; CDR3aa: CASSAGGTQTQYF
len: 17; j_gene: TRBJ2-1; v_gene: TRBV11-3; CDR3aa: CASSLSAGQGRDNEQFF
len: 16; j_gene: TRBJ1-1; v_gene: TRBV19; CDR3aa: CSARAGTGTRFTEAFF
len: 16; j_gene: TRBJ2-2; v_gene: TRBV7-9; CDR3aa: CASSFYRQKNTGELFF
len: 16; j_gene: TRBJ2-5; v_gene: TRBV20-1; CDR3aa: CSANWGTGGAWETQYF
len: 12; j_gene: TRBJ1-2; v_gene: TRBV12-3/TRBV12-4; CDR3aa: CASRSLFYGYTF
len: 15; j_gene: TRBJ2-6; v_gene: TRBV2; CDR3aa: CASSEQLSGANVLTF
len: 14; j_gene: TRBJ2-5; v_gene: TRBV4-3; CDR3aa: CASSPRTGQETQCF
len: 15; j_gene: TRBJ2-2; v_gene: TRBV15; CDR3aa: CATSRGGAGRGELFF
len: 16; j_gene: TRBJ2-1; v_gene: TRBV7-7; CDR3aa: CASSLALGSLYNEQFF
len: 16; j_gene: TRBJ2-7; v_gene: TRBV12-3/TRBV12-4; CDR3aa: CASSLVRSRRSREQYF
len: 13; j_gene: TRBJ1-1; v_gene: TRBV12-5; CDR3aa: CASGFNLNTEAFF
len: 16; j_gene: TRBJ2-3; v_gene: TRBV5-5; CDR3aa: CASSQDLSGGTDTQYF
len: 14; j_gene: TRBJ1-1; v_gene: TRBV19; CDR3aa: CASSIPGPNTEAFF
len: 16; j_gene: -; v_gene: TRBV10-2; CDR3aa: CASSPGLAGGGDEQFF
len: 14; j_gene: TRBJ2-1; v_gene: TRBV7-2; CDR3aa: CASRSTSSYNEQFF
len: 15; j_gene: TRBJ2-6; v_gene: TRBV7-7; CDR3aa: CASSMMRPEQYFGTF
len: 12; j_gene: TRBJ2-7; v_gene: TRBV7-2; CDR3aa: CASSLGRYEQCF
len: 15; j_gene: TRBJ1-1; v_gene: TRBV4-3; CDR3aa: CASSQVRMGNTEAFF
len: 17; j_gene: TRBJ2-1; v_gene: TRBV7-2; CDR3aa: CASSLEGTSGGANEQFF
len: 14; j_gene: TRBJ2-7; v_gene: TRBV7-2; CDR3aa: CASSSAWGETQYFF
len: 19; j_gene: TRBJ2-6; v_gene: TRBV27; CDR3aa: CASSRQGDRGLSGANVLTF
len: 14; j_gene: TRBJ1-2; v_gene: TRBV12-5; CDR3aa: CASSPGGDIYGYTF
len: 14; j_gene: TRBJ1-6; v_gene: TRBV12-3/TRBV12-4; CDR3aa: CASGLRGRDSPLHF
len: 14; j_gene: TRBJ2-5; v_gene: TRBV11-1; CDR3aa: CASMIDFSKETQYF
len: 13; j_gene: TRBJ1-3; v_gene: TRBV28; CDR3aa: CASSFKSENTIYF
len: 13; j_gene: TRBJ1-2; v_gene: TRBV9; CDR3aa: CASSVMDMGGHEF
len: 19; j_gene: TRBJ1-1; v_gene: TRBV11-1; CDR3aa: CASSLVRGNTEADRGPRPF
len: 13; j_gene: TRBJ1-2; v_gene: TRBV5-4; CDR3aa: CASSLARGQGYTF
len: 11; j_gene: TRBJ1-2; v_gene: TRBV2; CDR3aa: CASSDNYGYTF
len: 16; j_gene: TRBJ2-7; v_gene: TRBV13; CDR3aa: CASSLGGTSGSYEQYF
len: 15; j_gene: TRBJ2-1; v_gene: TRBV25-1; CDR3aa: CASSEPGSSPNAQFF
len: 13; j_gene: TRBJ2-5; v_gene: TRBV20-1; CDR3aa: CSARGGAWETQYF
len: 13; j_gene: TRBJ1-6; v_gene: TRBV7-6; CDR3aa: CASSPRQLSPLHF
len: 13; j_gene: TRBJ2-2; v_gene: TRBV7-2; CDR3aa: CASSLISAGELFF
len: 17; j_gene: TRBJ1-5; v_gene: TRBV30; CDR3aa: CAWSAPGGDLSNQPQHF
len: 13; j_gene: TRBJ1-2; v_gene: TRBV2; CDR3aa: CASSVEQFYGYTF
len: 14; j_gene: TRBJ1-5; v_gene: TRBV12-3/TRBV12-4; CDR3aa: CASSFGGQHQPQHF
len: 14; j_gene: TRBJ2-2; v_gene: TRBV5-1; CDR3aa: CASSMKQGTGELFF
len: 13; j_gene: TRBJ2-4; v_gene: TRBV6-1; CDR3aa: CASSSGPKNIQYF
len: 16; j_gene: TRBJ1-6; v_gene: TRBV6-1; CDR3aa: CASSEAWTAYNSPLHF
len: 13; j_gene: TRBJ2-5; v_gene: TRBV29-1; CDR3aa: CSVEFSGAETQYF
len: 12; j_gene: TRBJ2-6; v_gene: TRBV9; CDR3aa: CASSVSGLVLTF
len: 14; j_gene: TRBJ1-5; v_gene: TRBV20-1; CDR3aa: CSARTVGQGKPQHF
len: 16; j_gene: TRBJ1-2; v_gene: TRBV20-1; CDR3aa: CSANTGGRDANYGYTF
len: 17; j_gene: TRBJ1-2; v_gene: TRBV7-9; CDR3aa: CASSLGRGAAQPGGYTF
len: 14; j_gene: TRBJ1-4; v_gene: TRBV2; CDR3aa: CASKTGQVGEKLFF
len: 15; j_gene: TRBJ2-3; v_gene: TRBV19; CDR3aa: CASMGGGTFTDTQYF